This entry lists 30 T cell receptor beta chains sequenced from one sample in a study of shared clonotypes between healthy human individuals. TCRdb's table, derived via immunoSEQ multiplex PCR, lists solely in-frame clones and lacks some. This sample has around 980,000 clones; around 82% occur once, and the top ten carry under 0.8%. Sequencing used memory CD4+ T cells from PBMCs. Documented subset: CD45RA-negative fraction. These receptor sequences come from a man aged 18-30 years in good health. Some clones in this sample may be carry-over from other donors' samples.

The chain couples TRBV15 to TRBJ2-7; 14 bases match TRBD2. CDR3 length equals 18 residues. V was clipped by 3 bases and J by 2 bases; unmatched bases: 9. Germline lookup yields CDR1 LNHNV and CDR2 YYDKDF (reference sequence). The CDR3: CATSSEAGLAGVAYEQYF. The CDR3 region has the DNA TGTGCCACCAGCAGTGAGGCGGGACTAGCGGGAGTCGCCTACGAGCAGTACTTC.

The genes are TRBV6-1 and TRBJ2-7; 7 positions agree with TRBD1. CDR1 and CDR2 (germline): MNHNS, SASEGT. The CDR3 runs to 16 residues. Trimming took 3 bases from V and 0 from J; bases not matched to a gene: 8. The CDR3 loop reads CASSDTQTGYSYEQYF. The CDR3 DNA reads TGTGCCAGCAGTGATACGCAGACAGGGTACTCCTACGAGCAGTACTTC.

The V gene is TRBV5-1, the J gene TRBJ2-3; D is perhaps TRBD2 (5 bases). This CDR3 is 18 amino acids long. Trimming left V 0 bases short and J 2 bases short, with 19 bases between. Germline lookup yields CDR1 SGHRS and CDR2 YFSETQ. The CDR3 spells CASSLGVFASRFTDTQYF. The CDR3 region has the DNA TGCGCCAGCAGCTTGGGGGTTTTTGCTAGCAGATTCACAGATACGCAGTATTTT.

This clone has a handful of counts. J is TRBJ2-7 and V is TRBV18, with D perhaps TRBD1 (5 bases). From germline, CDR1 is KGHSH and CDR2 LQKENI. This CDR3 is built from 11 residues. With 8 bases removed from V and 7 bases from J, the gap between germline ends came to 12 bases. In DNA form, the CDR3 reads TGTGCCAGCAGCGACAGAGGAGAGCAGTACTTC. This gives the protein CASSDRGEQYF. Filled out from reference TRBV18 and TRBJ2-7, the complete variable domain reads NAGVMQNPRHLVRRRGQEARLRCSPMKGHSHVYWYRQLPEEGLKFMVYLQKENIIDESGMPKERFSAEFPKEGPSILRIQQVVRGDSAAYFCASSDRGEQYFGPGTRLTVT.

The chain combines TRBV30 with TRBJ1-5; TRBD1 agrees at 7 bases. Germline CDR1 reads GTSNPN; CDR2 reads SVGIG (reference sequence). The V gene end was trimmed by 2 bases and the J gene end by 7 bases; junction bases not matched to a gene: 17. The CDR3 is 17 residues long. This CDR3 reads CAWSRKARQGTRQPQHF. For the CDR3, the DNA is TGTGCCTGGAGTCGAAAGGCCAGACAGGGAACAAGGCAGCCCCAGCATTTT.

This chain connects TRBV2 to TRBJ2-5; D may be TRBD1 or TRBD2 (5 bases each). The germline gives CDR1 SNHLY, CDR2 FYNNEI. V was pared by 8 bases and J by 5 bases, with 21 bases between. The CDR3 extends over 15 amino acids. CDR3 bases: TGTGCCAGCTGTGTTTCTGGGGCCTGGGGGGAGACCCAGTACTTC. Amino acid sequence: CASCVSGAWGETQYF.

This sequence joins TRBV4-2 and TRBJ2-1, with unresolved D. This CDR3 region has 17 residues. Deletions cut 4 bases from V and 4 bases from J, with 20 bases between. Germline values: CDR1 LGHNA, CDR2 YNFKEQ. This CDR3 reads CASSRKGSSIGYNEQFF. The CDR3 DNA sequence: TGTGCCAGCAGCCGTAAGGGATCTAGTATTGGGTACAATGAGCAGTTCTTC.

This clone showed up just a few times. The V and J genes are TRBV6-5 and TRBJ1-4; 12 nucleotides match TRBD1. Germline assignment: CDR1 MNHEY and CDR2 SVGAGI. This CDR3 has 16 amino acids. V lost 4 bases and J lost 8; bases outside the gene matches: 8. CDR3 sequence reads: CASSFNAGTGGEKLFF. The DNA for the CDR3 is TGTGCCAGCAGTTTCAACGCCGGGACAGGGGGCGAAAAACTGTTTTTT.

CDR3: CASSLLAGGRGEQYF. The CDR3 nucleotides read TGTGCCAGCAGCTTGTTAGCGGGAGGGCGGGGCGAGCAGTACTTC. The chain recombines TRBV5-6 with TRBJ2-7; TRBD2 agrees at 11 bases. V was pared by 1 base and J by 6 bases, with 6 bases of the junction left unmatched. Per germline, CDR1 SGHDT and CDR2 YYEEEE. This CDR3 is built from 15 residues.

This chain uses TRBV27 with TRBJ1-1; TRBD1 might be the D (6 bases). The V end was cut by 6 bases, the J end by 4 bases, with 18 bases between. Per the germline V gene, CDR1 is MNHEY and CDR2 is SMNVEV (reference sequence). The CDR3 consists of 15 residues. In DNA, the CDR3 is TGTGCCAGCAGCTACCAGGGGAACACGGGCACTGAAGCTTTCTTT. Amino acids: CASSYQGNTGTEAFF.

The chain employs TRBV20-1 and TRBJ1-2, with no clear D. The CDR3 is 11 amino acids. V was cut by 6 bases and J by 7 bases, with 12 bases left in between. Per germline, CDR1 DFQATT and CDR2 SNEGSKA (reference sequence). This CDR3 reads CSAPVAGGYTF. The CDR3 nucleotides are TGCAGTGCACCCGTGGCCGGTGGCTACACCTTC.

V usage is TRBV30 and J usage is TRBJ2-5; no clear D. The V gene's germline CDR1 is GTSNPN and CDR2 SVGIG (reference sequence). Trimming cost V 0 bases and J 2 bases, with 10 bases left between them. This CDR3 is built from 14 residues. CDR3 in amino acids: CAWSVRLFQETQYF. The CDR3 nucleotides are TGTGCCTGGAGTGTACGACTTTTTCAAGAGACCCAGTACTTC. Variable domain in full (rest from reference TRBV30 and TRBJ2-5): SQTIHQWPATLVQPVGSPLSLECTVEGTSNPNLYWYRQAAGRGLQLLFYSVGIGQISSEVPQNLSASRPQDRQFILSSKKLLLSDSGFYLCAWSVRLFQETQYFGPGTRLLVL.

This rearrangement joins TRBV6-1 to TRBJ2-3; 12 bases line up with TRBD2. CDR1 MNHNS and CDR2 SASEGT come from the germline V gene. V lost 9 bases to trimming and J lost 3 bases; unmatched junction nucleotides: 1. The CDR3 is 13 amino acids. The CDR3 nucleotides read TGTGCCAGAGGGACTAGCGGGACAGATACGCAGTATTTT. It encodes CARGTSGTDTQYF.

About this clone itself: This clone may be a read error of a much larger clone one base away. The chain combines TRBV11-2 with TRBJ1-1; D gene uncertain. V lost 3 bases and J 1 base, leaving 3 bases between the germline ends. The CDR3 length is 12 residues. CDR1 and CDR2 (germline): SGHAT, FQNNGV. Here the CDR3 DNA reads TGTGCCAGCAGCTTTCGGAACACTGAAGCTTTCTTT. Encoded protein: CASSFRNTEAFF.

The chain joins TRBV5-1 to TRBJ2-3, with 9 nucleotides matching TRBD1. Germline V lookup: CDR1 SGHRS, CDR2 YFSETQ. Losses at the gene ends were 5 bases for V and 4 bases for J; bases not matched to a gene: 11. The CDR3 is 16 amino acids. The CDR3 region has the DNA TGCGCCAGCAGGGACAGGGGTGGAAGATACGCAGATACGCAGTATTTT. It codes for CASRDRGGRYADTQYF.

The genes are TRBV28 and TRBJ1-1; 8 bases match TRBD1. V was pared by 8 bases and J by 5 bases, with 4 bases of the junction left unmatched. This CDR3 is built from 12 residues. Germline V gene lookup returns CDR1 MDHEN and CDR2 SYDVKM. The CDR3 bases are TGTGCCAGCTTTACAGGGGGGACTGAAGCTTTCTTT. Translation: CASFTGGTEAFF. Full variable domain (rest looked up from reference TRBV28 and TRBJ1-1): DVKVTQSSRYLVKRTGEKVFLECVQDMDHENMFWYRQDPGLGLRLIYFSYDVKMKEKGDIPEGYSVSREKKERFSLILESASTNQTSMYLCASFTGGTEAFFGQGTRLTVV.

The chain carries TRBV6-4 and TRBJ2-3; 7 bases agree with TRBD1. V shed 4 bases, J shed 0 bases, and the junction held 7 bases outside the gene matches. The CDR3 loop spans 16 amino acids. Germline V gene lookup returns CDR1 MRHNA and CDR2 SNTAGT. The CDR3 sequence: CASSVGQAPSTDTQYF. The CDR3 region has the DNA TGTGCCAGCAGTGTCGGACAGGCCCCTAGCACAGATACGCAGTATTTT.

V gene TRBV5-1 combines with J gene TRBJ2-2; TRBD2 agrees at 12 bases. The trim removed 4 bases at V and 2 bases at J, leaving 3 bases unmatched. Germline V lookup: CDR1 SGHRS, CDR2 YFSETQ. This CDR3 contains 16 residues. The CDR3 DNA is TGCGCCAGCAGCCTGACTAGCGGGGGAAACACCGGGGAGCTGTTTTTT. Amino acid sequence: CASSLTSGGNTGELFF.

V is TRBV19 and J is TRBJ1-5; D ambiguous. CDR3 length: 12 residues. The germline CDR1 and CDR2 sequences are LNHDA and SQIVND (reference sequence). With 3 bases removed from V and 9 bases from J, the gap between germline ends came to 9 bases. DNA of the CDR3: TGTGCCAGTAGTATTGGGTGGGGGCCCCAGCATTTT. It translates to CASSIGWGPQHF. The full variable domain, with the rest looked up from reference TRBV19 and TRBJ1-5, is DGGITQSPKYLFRKEGQNVTLSCEQNLNHDAMYWYRQDPGQGLRLIYYSQIVNDFQKGDIAEGYSVSREKKESFPLTVTSAQKNPTAFYLCASSIGWGPQHFGDGTRLSIL.

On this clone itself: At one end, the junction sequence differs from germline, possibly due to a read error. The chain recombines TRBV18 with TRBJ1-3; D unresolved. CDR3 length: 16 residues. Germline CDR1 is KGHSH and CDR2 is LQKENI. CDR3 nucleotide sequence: TGTGCCAGCTCGCCACAGTTAGGAGATTCCGGAAACACCATATATTTT. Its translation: CASSPQLGDSGNTIYF.

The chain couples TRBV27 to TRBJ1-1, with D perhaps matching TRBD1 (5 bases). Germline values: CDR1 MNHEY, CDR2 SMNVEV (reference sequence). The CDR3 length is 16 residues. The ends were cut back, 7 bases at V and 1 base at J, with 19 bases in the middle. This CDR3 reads CASISLGDLRNTEAFF. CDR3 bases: TGTGCCAGCATCTCTCTAGGGGACCTCAGGAACACTGAAGCTTTCTTT.

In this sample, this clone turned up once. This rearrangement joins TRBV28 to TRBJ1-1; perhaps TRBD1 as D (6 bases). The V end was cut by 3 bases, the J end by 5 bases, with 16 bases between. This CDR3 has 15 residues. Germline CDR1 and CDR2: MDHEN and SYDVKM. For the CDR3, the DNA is TGTGCCAGCAGTTTCGGGGGCCAGGGTCGGACTGAAGCTTTCTTT. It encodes CASSFGGQGRTEAFF.

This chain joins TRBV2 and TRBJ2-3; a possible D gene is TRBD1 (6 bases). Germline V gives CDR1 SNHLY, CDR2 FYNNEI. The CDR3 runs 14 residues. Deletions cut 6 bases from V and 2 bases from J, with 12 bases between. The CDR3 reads CASSRTATTDTQYF. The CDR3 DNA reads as TGTGCCAGCAGCCGGACAGCAACCACAGATACGCAGTATTTT.

The DNA for the CDR3 is TGTGCCAGCAGCCGCAATGTGGGTACCCGCTCTGGAAACACCATATATTTT. Its protein product is CASSRNVGTRSGNTIYF. The V gene is TRBV28, the J gene TRBJ1-3; D gene unclear. The CDR3 contains 17 residues. Per the germline V gene, CDR1 is MDHEN and CDR2 is SYDVKM. V was clipped by 6 bases and J by 0 bases, with 18 bases between them.

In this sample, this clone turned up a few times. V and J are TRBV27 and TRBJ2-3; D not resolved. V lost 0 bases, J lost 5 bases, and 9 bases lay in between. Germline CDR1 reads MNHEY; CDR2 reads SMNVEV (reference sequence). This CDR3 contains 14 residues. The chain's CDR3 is CASSLSFSEDTQYF. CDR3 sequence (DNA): TGTGCCAGCAGTTTATCGTTCTCGGAAGATACGCAGTATTTT.

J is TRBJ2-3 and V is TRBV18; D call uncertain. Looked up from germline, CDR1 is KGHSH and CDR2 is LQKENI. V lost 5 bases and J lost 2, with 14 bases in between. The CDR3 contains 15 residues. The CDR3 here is CASSLQGGFTDTQYF. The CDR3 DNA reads TGTGCCAGCTCATTACAAGGCGGATTCACAGATACGCAGTATTTT. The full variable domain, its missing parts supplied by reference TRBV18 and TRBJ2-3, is NAGVMQNPRHLVRRRGQEARLRCSPMKGHSHVYWYRQLPEEGLKFMVYLQKENIIDESGMPKERFSAEFPKEGPSILRIQQVVRGDSAAYFCASSLQGGFTDTQYFGPGTRLTVL.

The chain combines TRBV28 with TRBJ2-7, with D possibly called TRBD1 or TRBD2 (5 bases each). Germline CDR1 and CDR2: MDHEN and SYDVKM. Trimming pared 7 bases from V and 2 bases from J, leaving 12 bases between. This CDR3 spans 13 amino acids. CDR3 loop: CASISGTTYEQYF. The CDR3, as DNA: TGTGCCAGCATTTCGGGGACCACCTACGAGCAGTACTTC.

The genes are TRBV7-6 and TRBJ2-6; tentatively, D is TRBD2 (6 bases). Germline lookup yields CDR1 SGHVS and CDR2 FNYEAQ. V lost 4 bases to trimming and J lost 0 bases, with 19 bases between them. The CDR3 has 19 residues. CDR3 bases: TGTGCCAGCAGCTCGCCCTACCGCGGGGTGACCTCTGGGGCCAACGTCCTGACTTTC. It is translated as CASSSPYRGVTSGANVLTF.

This CDR3 is CASRRGGYTF. Written as DNA, the CDR3 is TGTGCCAGCAGACGGGGAGGGTACACCTTC. This chain links TRBV28 with TRBJ1-2; D remains unclear. In germline, CDR1 is MDHEN, CDR2 SYDVKM. CDR3 size: 10 residues. Trimming took 6 bases from V and 11 from J, leaving 10 bases between them.

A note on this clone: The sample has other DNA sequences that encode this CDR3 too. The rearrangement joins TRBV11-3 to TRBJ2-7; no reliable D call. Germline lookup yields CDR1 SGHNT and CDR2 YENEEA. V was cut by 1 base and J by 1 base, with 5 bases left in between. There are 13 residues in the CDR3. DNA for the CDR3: TGTGCCAGCAGCTTAGGGCAGTCCTACGAGCAGTACTTC. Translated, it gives CASSLGQSYEQYF.